This TCR beta chain comes out of a study of T cells in narcolepsy. Study findings and constraints: Autoreactive clonotypes reportedly recurred in blood of same and different patients, not controls.

The CDR3 runs to 14 residues. Germline CDR1 reads LNHDA; CDR2 reads SQIVND (reference sequence). V shed 10 bases and J 0 bases; nucleotides not matched to a gene: 8. A note on this clone: The antigen is not known.

The repertoire was sequenced with immunoSEQ multiplex PCR; TCRdb's copy has only in-frame clones and lacks some. The sample lists some 30,000 clones, 84% occurring once. Sequenced sample: CD45RA- memory CD4+ T cells from PBMCs. The source of this sequence is a human donor with narcolepsy. The chain has TRBV19 and TRBJ1-1, with 7 bases fitting TRBD1. This CDR3 reads CAIRGGSMNTEAFF. CDR3 bases: TGTGCCATCCGAGGGGGCAGTATGAACACTGAAGCTTTCTTT.